This T cell receptor (beta chain) emerged from a study of shared clonotypes between healthy human individuals. Comment on this clone: Its antigen is undetermined.

In germline, CDR1 is MNHEY, CDR2 SMNVEV (reference sequence). CDR3 length: 16 residues. Trimming removed 5 bases from V and 2 bases from J; junction bases left unmatched: 8. Naive CD4+ cells were CD45RA-selected; the remaining cells were memory. Study observations and caveats: Rarefaction indicated that sorted-subset sequencing remained incomplete although depth was large.

Libraries were prepared by immunoSEQ multiplex PCR; TCRdb keeps only in-frame clonotypes and omits some of them. This sample carries 2,500,000 or so clones, 90% to 95% of them seen once, and the ten largest clones take 0.14%. J is TRBJ1-2 and V is TRBV27; 10 bases align to TRBD1. Sequencing used naive CD4+ T cells sorted from blood. Subset given: CD45RA+ positively selected. This TCR came from a man aged 18 to 35 in good health. The CDR3 DNA is TGTGCCAGCAGTCCGTCTCCGGGACAGGGGAACTATGGCTACACCTTC. It yields the protein CASSPSPGQGNYGYTF.